Listed below are T cell receptor beta chains from one sample, sequenced in a study of CD8+ T cells in alopecia areata. Profiling relied on immunoSEQ multiplex PCR, and the TCRdb table lists in-frame clones only, not all of them. The sample lists more than 110,000 clones, around 50% occurring once. Sequencing used CD8+ T cells sorted from blood, obtained at week 4, from a patient treated with tofacitinib. These receptors came from a human donor with alopecia areata. CDR3s leave out the opening cysteine and the closing phenylalanine or tryptophan. The order of the fields is V gene, J gene, D gene, CDR3 protein. A D gene is named only where the DNA matches it firmly.

TRBV30	TRBJ1-1	NA	ACHIRDTEAF
TRBV18	TRBJ2-1	NA	ASSHPSEEYNEQF
TRBV4-3	TRBJ2-1	TRBD1	ASSRGQATYNEQF
TRBV4-3	TRBJ2-7	TRBD1	ASSQEPGQGGNEQY
TRBV2	TRBJ2-3	NA	ASGRGGTDTQY
TRBV7-6	TRBJ2-5	NA	ASSFREGETQY
TRBV7-9	TRBJ2-5	NA	ASSLVSGFAETQY
TRBV7-9	TRBJ2-2	NA	ASSLVTGELF
TRBV9	TRBJ2-2	TRBD1	ASSWDRNTGELF
TRBV27	TRBJ2-7	NA	ASSPHPRESYEQY
TRBV13	TRBJ2-7	TRBD1	ASSHRDSYEQY
TRBV5-6	TRBJ1-5	TRBD1	ASSEGATGNQPQH
TRBV4-3	TRBJ2-5	NA	ASSQDSWGRRETQY
TRBV4-1	TRBJ1-1	NA	ASSQKNGRDTEAF
TRBV29-1	TRBJ1-1	TRBD1	SFWDSLNTEAF
TRBV6-5	TRBJ2-7	TRBD2	ASRPGGSYEQY
TRBV27	TRBJ2-7	NA	ASSPKDPFFYEQY
TRBV27	TRBJ2-7	NA	ASRRTPRSYEQY